The clone carrying this T cell receptor beta chain was picked up many times. This CDR3 has 14 residues. The germline gives CDR1 MNHEY, CDR2 SVGEGT. The J segment lost 5 bases and the V segment lost 6 bases, leaving 6 bases of the junction unmatched. The investigators amplified TCR beta CDR3 regions from RNA transcripts. The primer set for the first-round RT-PCR of the TCR CDR3 was HTBI. Each CDR3 protein is one row after TCRdb ran MiXCR on the multiplex PCR reads. Found here are about 570,000 distinct CDR3 sequences, 35% to 55% of them singletons; the top ten hold 15% to 20%. This entry is derived from a study of T cells in Graves' hyperthyroidism and ophthalmopathy.

The sample consisted of peripheral blood or thyroid tissue (not recorded which). The chain uses TRBV6-2 or TRBV6-3 and TRBJ1-5; TRBD1 agrees at 8 bases. The sequence was obtained from an adult woman with Graves' disease, either hyperthyroidism or ophthalmopathy (not recorded which). The CDR3 DNA is TGTGCCAGCAGAGGCTCAGGGGGCGATCAGCCCCAGCATTTT. It yields the protein CASRGSGGDQPQHF.